This T cell receptor beta chain derives from a study of blood T cell repertoires in COVID-19. Study background: The analysed material was cDNA or gDNA that came from T cells, B-cell-depleted T cells, or PBMCs.

Trimming stripped 3 bases from V and 0 bases from J, with 9 bases between. The CDR3 has 14 residues. The germline V gene encodes CDR1 LNHDA and CDR2 SQIVND (reference sequence). Sequencing was performed with immunoSEQ multiplex PCR; in TCRdb, only in-frame clones are kept and a portion is missing. The data show about 70,000 clones, more than 65% seen once. This clone was found a few times. The sequencing input was peripheral blood. The receptor comes from a woman in her 70s with acute or convalescent COVID-19. This sequence joins TRBV19 and TRBJ2-7; the D gene is possibly TRBD1 (6 bases). CDR3 DNA sequence: TGTGCCAGTAGTATTACGGACAGCTCCTACGAGCAGTACTTC. Protein product: CASSITDSSYEQYF.